Following are 11 T cell receptor beta chains from one sample sequenced in a study of cytomegalovirus exposure and HLA in healthy donors. Both 60 Vbeta primers and 13 Jbeta primers went into the PCR. Libraries were prepared by immunoSEQ multiplex PCR; TCRdb keeps only in-frame clonotypes and omits some of them. The sample records around 94,000 clones, 70% to 80% being singletons. The specimen was PBMCs. Receptors originate from a male donor in good health and CMV-seropositive.

This clone was seen a single time. V is TRBV29-1 and J is TRBJ2-4, with D tentatively TRBD2 (5 bases). This CDR3 spans 11 amino acids. The germline CDR1 and CDR2 sequences are SQVTM and ANQGSEA. V was shortened by 4 bases and J by 8 bases, with 9 bases between the two germline ends. DNA of the CDR3: TGCAGCGTTGTGGTGGGAGACATTCAGTACTTC. Encoded protein: CSVVVGDIQYF.

This sequence joins TRBV30 and TRBJ2-7; D might be TRBD1 (6 bases). The CDR3 has 14 amino acids. Trimming cost V 7 bases and J 3 bases, with 19 bases left between them. The germline V gene encodes CDR1 GTSNPN and CDR2 SVGIG (reference sequence). CDR3 sequence: CASDTGPGSYEQYF. CDR3 coding DNA: TGTGCCTCGGACACAGGGCCCGGCAGCTACGAGCAGTACTTC.

V and J are TRBV5-1 and TRBJ2-5; 11 positions match TRBD2. The DNA end lines up better with TRBJ2-7; the J call may be wrong. Per germline, CDR1 SGHRS and CDR2 YFSETQ. The CDR3 runs to 18 residues. This CDR3 is CASSLDGSGRALRDEQYF. The CDR3 nucleotides are TGCGCCAGCAGCTTGGATGGTAGCGGGAGGGCCCTCCGTGACGAGCAGTACTTC.

V usage is TRBV5-1 and J usage is TRBJ2-5; D unclear. CDR3 length: 17 residues. Germline CDR1 reads SGHRS; CDR2 reads YFSETQ. Trimming shortened V by 3 bases and J by 2 bases, and 20 bases separated the two germline ends. The CDR3 spells CASSSAPKAGSQETQYF. The CDR3 DNA follows: TGCGCCAGCAGCTCGGCCCCTAAGGCAGGTTCACAAGAGACCCAGTACTTC.

The rearrangement uses TRBV6-1 and TRBJ2-2; 9 bases fit TRBD2. Germline CDR1 and CDR2: MNHNS and SASEGT. V lost 6 bases to trimming and J lost 0 bases; unmatched junction nucleotides: 5. This CDR3 has 16 amino acids. The CDR3 is CASSEQRGANTGELFF. In DNA, the CDR3 is TGTGCCAGCAGCGAACAGCGGGGGGCGAACACCGGGGAGCTGTTTTTT.

The chain is built from TRBV7-3 and TRBJ2-1; TRBD2 agrees at 8 bases. The CDR3 loop spans 15 amino acids. Germline V gene lookup returns CDR1 SGHTA and CDR2 FQGTGA. V was pared by 5 bases and J by 9 bases, with 12 bases of the junction left unmatched. DNA of the CDR3: TGTGCCAGCAGCCGTAGCGGGACGGTAACTTCTGAGCAGTTCTTC. Its translation is CASSRSGTVTSEQFF.

The V call is TRBV7-9, the J call TRBJ2-5; TRBD1 agrees at 9 bases. The DNA end favors TRBJ2-7, so the J call may be wrong. Germline-derived CDR1 and CDR2 are SEHNR and FQNEAQ (reference sequence). The CDR3 has 13 residues. This CDR3 is CASTRTGAYEQYF. As DNA, the CDR3 is TGTGCCAGCACTAGGACAGGGGCCTACGAGCAGTACTTC.

This chain links TRBV5-6 with TRBJ1-2; D remains ambiguous. The CDR3 runs 14 residues. Germline values: CDR1 SGHDT, CDR2 YYEEEE. The V and J ends lost 4 bases and 4 bases respectively, with 14 bases between them. The CDR3 reads CASSPERGSYGYTF. The CDR3 bases are TGTGCCAGCAGCCCGGAACGGGGTAGCTATGGCTACACCTTC.

V usage is TRBV27 and J usage is TRBJ1-5, with D perhaps TRBD1 (5 bases). V shed 8 bases and J shed 0 bases, with 17 bases lying between them. Germline V gene sequence: CDR1 MNHEY, CDR2 SMNVEV (reference sequence). The CDR3 totals 16 residues. CDR3 sequence reads: CASGGMAGRSNQPQHF. The CDR3 region has the DNA TGTGCCAGCGGGGGGATGGCGGGGCGTAGCAATCAGCCCCAGCATTTT.

This chain joins TRBV2 and TRBJ2-7; 8 nucleotides match TRBD2. Germline values: CDR1 SNHLY, CDR2 FYNNEI. The CDR3 contains 13 residues. The V segment lost 4 bases and the J segment 5 bases; nucleotides outside the gene matches: 4. CDR3 coding DNA: TGTGCCAGCAGTGTAGCGGGACTCGACGAGCAGTACTTC. Translating it yields CASSVAGLDEQYF.

The V and J genes are TRBV6-5 and TRBJ1-2; perhaps TRBD1 as D (6 bases). Trimming shortened V by 4 bases and J by 6 bases, and 21 bases separated the two germline ends. Germline CDR1 and CDR2: MNHEY and SVGAGI. The CDR3 is 16 amino acids. CDR3 in amino acids: CASSLRKDRTINGYTF. The CDR3 DNA reads TGTGCCAGCAGTTTGCGAAAGGACAGAACTATTAATGGCTACACCTTC.